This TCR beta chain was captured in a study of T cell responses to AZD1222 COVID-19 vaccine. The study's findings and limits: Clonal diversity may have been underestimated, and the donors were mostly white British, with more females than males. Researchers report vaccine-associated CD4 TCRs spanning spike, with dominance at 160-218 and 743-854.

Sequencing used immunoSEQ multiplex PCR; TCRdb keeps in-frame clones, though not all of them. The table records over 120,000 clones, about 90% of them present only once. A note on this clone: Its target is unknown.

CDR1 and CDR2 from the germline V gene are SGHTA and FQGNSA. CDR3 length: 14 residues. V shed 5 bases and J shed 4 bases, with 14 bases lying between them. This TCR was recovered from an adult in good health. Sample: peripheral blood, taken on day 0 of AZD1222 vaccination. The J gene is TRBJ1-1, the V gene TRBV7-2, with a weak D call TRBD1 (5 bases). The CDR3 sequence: CASSTQGPSTEAFF. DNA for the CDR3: TGTGCCAGCAGCACTCAGGGTCCTTCCACTGAAGCTTTCTTT.